Each of the 13 T cell receptor beta chains below was sequenced from the same sample in a study of blood T cell repertoires in COVID-19. Data came from immunoSEQ multiplex PCR; TCRdb stores just in-frame clones and leaves some out. The sample comprises 280,000 or so clones, around 92% of which are singletons, and 2.5% to 3% rests with the top ten. Sequencing was done on a sample of PBMCs or T cells enriched from blood (not recorded which). These receptors were collected from a woman aged 45 to 65 who had been exposed to COVID-19.

V gene TRBV28 combines with J gene TRBJ2-4; TRBD2 agrees at 8 bases. Germline CDR1 is MDHEN and CDR2 is SYDVKM. The CDR3 totals 14 residues. After removal of 9 bases from V and 6 bases from J, the junction contained 10 bases not matched to a gene. The chain's CDR3 is CASIPPGGGNIQYF. CDR3 DNA: TGTGCCAGTATCCCCCCCGGGGGGGGAAACATTCAGTACTTC. Full variable domain (outside the CDR3, taken from reference TRBV28 and TRBJ2-4): DVKVTQSSRYLVKRTGEKVFLECVQDMDHENMFWYRQDPGLGLRLIYFSYDVKMKEKGDIPEGYSVSREKKERFSLILESASTNQTSMYLCASIPPGGGNIQYFGAGTRLSVL.

The chain combines TRBV7-9 with TRBJ2-7; D gene ambiguous. Germline V CDR1 and CDR2: SEHNR, FQNEAQ (reference sequence). Trimming removed 1 base from V and 4 bases from J, with 5 bases in between. The CDR3 is made up of 12 amino acids. CDR3 in DNA: TGTGCCAGCAGCTTAGGGGCGTACGAGCAGTACTTC. It is translated as CASSLGAYEQYF.

The rearrangement links TRBV5-4 to TRBJ2-4, with TRBD1 as a possible D gene (6 bases). The germline V and J ends were trimmed by 3 bases and 5 bases, with 12 bases remaining between them. The CDR3 runs 14 residues. Germline V gene sequence: CDR1 SGHNT, CDR2 YYREEE (reference sequence). The CDR3 coding sequence is TGTGCCAGCAGCTCCAGGGACATGGAAAACATTCAGTACTTC. Translated: CASSSRDMENIQYF.

The V and J genes are TRBV10-3 and TRBJ2-2, with 9 positions matching TRBD1. This CDR3 is 15 amino acids long. Germline values: CDR1 ENHRY, CDR2 SYGVKD. The J segment lost 2 bases and the V segment lost 5 bases, leaving 3 bases of the junction unmatched. CDR3 nucleotides: TGTGCCATCAGTCCGGGACAGGGAAACACCGGGGAGCTGTTTTTT. Protein: CAISPGQGNTGELFF.

The chain couples TRBV20-1 to TRBJ2-7; 16 bases align to TRBD2. CDR3 length: 16 amino acids. Looked up from germline, CDR1 is DFQATT and CDR2 is SNEGSKA (reference sequence). V shed 3 bases, J shed 6 bases, and the junction held 8 bases outside the gene matches. This chain's CDR3 is CSASRGTSGGASEQYF. As DNA, the CDR3 is TGCAGTGCTAGTCGCGGGACTAGCGGGGGGGCGAGCGAGCAGTACTTC.

This chain joins TRBV5-4 and TRBJ1-6, with 9 bases aligning to TRBD1. The CDR3 contains 16 residues. The V gene end was trimmed by 3 bases and the J gene end by 7 bases; junction bases not matched to a gene: 8. CDR1 and CDR2 (germline): SGHNT, YYREEE (reference sequence). In DNA form, the CDR3 reads TGTGCCAGCAGCTCTGAACAGGGGGCGCGCAATTCACCCCTCCACTTT. Translated, it gives CASSSEQGARNSPLHF. The variable domain in full, completed from reference TRBV5-4 and TRBJ1-6, reads ETGVTQSPTHLIKTRGQQVTLRCSSQSGHNTVSWYQQALGQGPQFIFQYYREEENGRGNFPPRFSGLQFPNYSSELNVNALELDDSALYLCASSSEQGARNSPLHFGNGTRLTVT.

This sequence joins TRBV6-5 and TRBJ2-1; 8 bases are a match to TRBD2. The V gene end was trimmed by 6 bases and the J gene end by 4 bases; junction bases not matched to a gene: 2. This CDR3 contains 13 residues. CDR1 MNHEY and CDR2 SVGAGI come from the germline V gene. The CDR3 DNA follows: TGTGCCAGCAGCCGGGGGGGGTACAATGAGCAGTTCTTC. This codes for CASSRGGYNEQFF.

V and J are TRBV7-2 and TRBJ1-2; tentatively, D is TRBD1 (6 bases). Germline V gives CDR1 SGHTA, CDR2 FQGNSA. Trimming removed 1 base from V and 8 bases from J, with 17 bases in between. The CDR3 extends over 15 amino acids. In DNA form, the CDR3 reads TGTGCCAGCAGCTTAGTCGGCACAGGGTTTGGGGGCTACACCTTC. This encodes CASSLVGTGFGGYTF.

J is TRBJ2-2 and V is TRBV5-6; 7 nucleotides line up with TRBD2. The CDR3 contains 16 residues. After removal of 4 bases from V and 4 bases from J, the junction contained 10 bases not matched to a gene. From germline, CDR1 is SGHDT and CDR2 YYEEEE. The CDR3, as DNA: TGTGCCAGCAGCCTCCGCGGACTAGTCGGCACCGGGGAGCTGTTTTTT. Its translation: CASSLRGLVGTGELFF.

The CDR3 region is CAWTTGQISNQPQHF. CDR3 sequence (DNA): TGTGCCTGGACTACGGGACAGATTAGCAATCAGCCCCAGCATTTT. The V call is TRBV30, the J call TRBJ1-5; 7 positions agree with TRBD1. After removal of 4 bases from V and 0 bases from J, the junction contained 6 bases not matched to a gene. The germline gives CDR1 GTSNPN, CDR2 SVGIG (reference sequence). The CDR3 is 15 residues long. Supplemented by reference TRBV30 and TRBJ1-5, the full variable domain reads SQTIHQWPATLVQPVGSPLSLECTVEGTSNPNLYWYRQAAGRGLQLLFYSVGIGQISSEVPQNLSASRPQDRQFILSSKKLLLSDSGFYLCAWTTGQISNQPQHFGDGTRLSIL.

The chain has TRBV7-9 and TRBJ1-4; D unresolved. The germline CDR1 and CDR2 sequences are SEHNR and FQNEAQ (reference sequence). The CDR3 runs 18 residues. Trimming took 5 bases from V and 3 from J, leaving 22 bases between them. The CDR3 loop is CASSRGQAQALANEKLFF. The CDR3 DNA reads as TGTGCCAGCAGCCGTGGGCAGGCCCAAGCTTTGGCTAATGAAAAACTGTTTTTT.

The CDR3 loop is CASRDLLQGRNQPQHF. CDR3 DNA sequence: TGTGCCAGTAGGGATCTACTACAGGGTCGCAATCAGCCCCAGCATTTT. The J gene is TRBJ1-5, the V gene TRBV19; possible D gene TRBD1, 6 bases. Germline loops: CDR1 LNHDA, CDR2 SQIVND (reference sequence). There are 16 residues in the CDR3. With 6 bases removed from V and 2 bases from J, the gap between germline ends came to 17 bases.

This clone has just one count. The genes are TRBV7-2 and TRBJ2-3; 14 bases line up with TRBD2. The V gene end was trimmed by 5 bases and the J gene end by 1 base; junction bases not matched to a gene: 8. The CDR3 extends over 18 amino acids. The germline V gene has CDR1 SGHTA and CDR2 FQGNSA. The CDR3: CASSPRLAGGLGTDTQYF. The CDR3 region has the DNA TGTGCCAGCAGCCCCCGACTAGCGGGGGGGCTCGGCACAGATACGCAGTATTTT.